The clone carrying this T cell receptor (beta chain) was seen once. The participants were between about 18 and 90 years old and came from about two dozen US areas. These data originate in a study of blood T cell repertoires in COVID-19. Turning to the study itself: Samples came from the United States, Italy and Spain, spanning acute and convalescent COVID-19. The cDNA or gDNA used as material had been derived from T cells, B-cell-depleted T cells, or PBMCs.

This table comes from immunoSEQ multiplex PCR, and its TCRdb copy is limited to in-frame clones, with some not included. The data contain some 190,000 clones, 86% of them singletons. CDR1 LNHDA and CDR2 SQIVND come from the germline V gene (reference sequence). This CDR3 has 17 amino acids. V lost 4 bases and J 1 base, leaving 19 bases between the germline ends. The chain recombines TRBV19 with TRBJ1-2; maybe TRBD1 (6 bases). This TCR was sampled from a middle-aged man with acute COVID-19. Sequenced sample: PBMCs or T cells enriched from blood (not recorded which). CDR3 coding DNA: TGTGCCAGTAGTACTACCCCGACAGGATCAGATAACTATGGCTACACCTTC. Protein sequence: CASSTTPTGSDNYGYTF.